The T cell receptor beta chain under discussion was sequenced for a study of human T cells and chemical hapten exposure. Study-level information: Sensitization applied 2% DPC to roughly 2 cm by roughly 2 cm of upper inner arm skin.

As for time point: patch test 1, 2 weeks after DPC sensitization. Treatment reported: therapeutic diphenylcyclopropenone sensitization with weekly scalp DPC. The authors' processing: TCRs per sample had a median of approximately 88,000 and ranged from about 20,000 to 750,000. TCRdb reprocessed the RACE reads with MiXCR, giving one entry per CDR3 protein. The V and J calls were determined by TCRdb, not by the authors. The profile shows approximately 350,000 distinct CDR3 sequences, around 7% of them singletons. Germline CDR1 reads SGHVS; CDR2 reads FQNEAQ. With V trimmed by 4 bases and J by 2 bases, 7 bases remained unmatched. This CDR3 region has 15 residues. Overall study findings and caveats: TCRs above 1 in 1000 frequency did not change with DPC sensitization.

This clonotype was seen a few times. What it binds is unknown. Sequenced material: whole blood, taken in connection with sensitization to the hapten diphenylcyclopropenone (DPC). The clonotype comes from a woman between 18 and 29 years old with alopecia areata. Some clones in this sample may be carry-over from other donors' samples. The gene calls are TRBV7-8 and TRBJ1-1; 7 bases map to TRBD1. This chain's CDR3 is CASSSATGANTEAFF. The CDR3 nucleotides read TGTGCCAGCAGCTCCGCTACAGGGGCAAACACTGAAGCTTTCTTT.